One and the same sample provided the 13 T cell receptor beta chains below, sequenced in a study of CD8 T cells in Susac syndrome. RNA amounts of roughly 0.45 to 1 ug underwent reverse transcription with random hexamers. MiXCR, applied by TCRdb to the immunoSEQ multiplex PCR reads, yields one record per CDR3 protein. The sample has fewer than 80,000 distinct CDR3 sequences; approximately 93% are singletons. Sequenced: CD8+ T cells from PBMCs. These receptors all come from a human donor with Susac syndrome.

The chain has TRBV5-1 and TRBJ2-7; possibly TRBD1 for D (6 bases). This CDR3 contains 15 residues. Germline V lookup: CDR1 SGHRS, CDR2 YFSETQ. V was shortened by 0 bases and J by 1 base, with 11 bases between the two germline ends. The CDR3: CASSLAQQGSYEQYF. CDR3 DNA: TGCGCCAGCAGCTTGGCCCAACAGGGATCCTACGAGCAGTACTTC.

The V call is TRBV9, the J call TRBJ1-2; a possible D gene is TRBD1 (5 bases). The CDR3 consists of 13 residues. Germline V CDR1 and CDR2: SGDLS, YYNGEE. V gave up 0 bases and J gave up 7 bases, with 10 bases separating them. The CDR3 sequence is CASSVVKGLGYTF. CDR3 nucleotide sequence: TGTGCCAGCAGCGTAGTGAAGGGGCTTGGCTACACCTTC.

V is TRBV5-5 and J is TRBJ1-5; D is perhaps TRBD1 (6 bases). V was cut by 4 bases and J by 3 bases, with 17 bases left in between. Germline CDR1 and CDR2: SGHKS and YYEKEE (reference sequence). The CDR3 is 16 residues long. This CDR3 reads CASSEGGPWDNQPQHF. The CDR3, as DNA: TGTGCCAGCAGCGAAGGGGGGCCTTGGGACAATCAGCCCCAGCATTTT.

The chain couples TRBV9 to TRBJ2-1; 10 positions match TRBD1. Unmatched junction bases numbered 9, after V lost 0 bases and J lost 12 bases. Germline CDR1 reads SGDLS; CDR2 reads YYNGEE. The CDR3 consists of 15 residues. Written as DNA, the CDR3 is TGTGCCAGCAGCGTAGCTCAGACAGGGGGCGATGGGCAGTTCTTC. Its protein product is CASSVAQTGGDGQFF.

The sample holds one count of this clonotype. The gene calls are TRBV10-3 and TRBJ2-1; the match to TRBD2 covers 13 bases. J was trimmed by 5 bases and V by 4 bases; bases with no gene match: 8. This CDR3 region has 17 residues. Germline loops: CDR1 ENHRY, CDR2 SYGVKD. CDR3 residues: CAISGGTSGVSDNEQFF. As DNA, the CDR3 is TGTGCCATCAGTGGAGGGACTAGCGGGGTCTCTGACAATGAGCAGTTCTTC.

The chain uses TRBV20-1 and TRBJ2-7; TRBD2 matches at 8 bases. Per the germline V gene, CDR1 is DFQATT and CDR2 is SNEGSKA (reference sequence). Trimming removed 3 bases from V and 4 bases from J; junction bases left unmatched: 11. The CDR3 runs to 15 residues. In DNA, the CDR3 is TGCAGTGCTAGGGATATTAGCGGGGACCCATACGAGCAGTACTTC. This encodes CSARDISGDPYEQYF.

This chain uses TRBV5-5 with TRBJ2-7; D possibly matches TRBD1 or TRBD2 (5 bases each). V was shortened by 0 bases and J by 7 bases, with 11 bases between the two germline ends. The CDR3 extends over 13 amino acids. Per germline, CDR1 SGHKS and CDR2 YYEKEE (reference sequence). The CDR3 DNA reads as TGTGCCAGCAGCTTGGGGGACGAGCCAGAGCAGTACTTC. Protein: CASSLGDEPEQYF.

The chain recombines TRBV24-1 with TRBJ2-1; 7 bases are a match to TRBD1. The CDR3 totals 15 residues. J lost 3 bases, V lost 6 bases, and 7 bases had no gene match. Germline loops: CDR1 KGHDR, CDR2 SFDVKD. In DNA, the CDR3 is TGTGCCACCAGTCCGGACAGGAGCCTCTACAATGAGCAGTTCTTC. Residues: CATSPDRSLYNEQFF.

The chain uses TRBV12-3 or TRBV12-4 and TRBJ2-3; 7 bases are a match to TRBD2. The CDR3 runs to 15 residues. V shed 0 bases and J 0 bases; nucleotides not matched to a gene: 0. The chain's CDR3 is CASSLAGLSTDTQYF. The CDR3 region has the DNA TGTGCCAGCAGTTTAGCGGGACTAAGCACAGATACGCAGTATTTT.

This clonotype was picked up one time. V and J are TRBV10-3 and TRBJ2-2; 8 nucleotides agree with TRBD1. The CDR3 has 16 amino acids. Per the germline V gene, CDR1 is ENHRY and CDR2 is SYGVKD. With 8 bases clipped from V and 4 bases from J, the junction kept 12 bases outside the gene matches. The CDR3 spells CAIQGSGTGLTGELFF. The CDR3 nucleotides are TGTGCCATCCAAGGGTCCGGGACAGGACTCACCGGGGAGCTGTTTTTT.

The chain uses TRBV6-6 and TRBJ2-1; unclear D gene. The CDR3 consists of 12 residues. Germline V gene sequence: CDR1 MNHNY, CDR2 SVGAGI (reference sequence). V was trimmed by 5 bases and J by 8 bases, leaving 10 bases between them. The chain's CDR3 is CASSPGRDEQFF. CDR3 DNA: TGTGCCAGCAGTCCCGGACGGGATGAGCAGTTCTTC.

This clonotype was seen just once. This chain links TRBV30 with TRBJ1-1, with 11 bases matching TRBD1. The CDR3 is made up of 11 amino acids. Germline CDR1 is GTSNPN and CDR2 is SVGIG (reference sequence). With 6 bases clipped from V and 10 bases from J, the junction kept 4 bases outside the gene matches. CDR3 residues: CACRDRGGAFF. The CDR3 DNA sequence: TGTGCCTGCCGGGACAGGGGGGGAGCTTTCTTT. Full variable domain (outside the CDR3, taken from reference TRBV30 and TRBJ1-1): SQTIHQWPATLVQPVGSPLSLECTVEGTSNPNLYWYRQAAGRGLQLLFYSVGIGQISSEVPQNLSASRPQDRQFILSSKKLLLSDSGFYLCACRDRGGAFFGQGTRLTVV.

The chain combines TRBV20-1 with TRBJ1-2; D gene uncertain. With 8 bases removed from V and 5 bases from J, the gap between germline ends came to 12 bases. The germline CDR1 and CDR2 sequences are DFQATT and SNEGSKA (reference sequence). CDR3 length: 11 amino acids. This chain's CDR3 is CSKWDVYGYTF. The CDR3 DNA is TGCAGTAAATGGGATGTTTATGGCTACACCTTC.